This T cell receptor (beta chain) derives from a study of shared clonotypes between healthy human individuals. On the study more broadly: Each donor's CD4 naive and CD4 memory cells filled three plates apiece, CD8 naive two, and CD8 memory one.

Within Nashville, Tennessee resided all donors, each a Caucasian adult. Per the authors' pipeline: There were no quality scores in the junction-only immunoSEQ sequences, so filtering differed. This table comes from immunoSEQ multiplex PCR, and its TCRdb copy is limited to in-frame clones, with some not included. V and J calls and clone size come straight from that table; D and trimming were deduced from the DNA. The sample includes 2 million to 3 million clones, around nine tenths of them seen just once. The TCR was taken from a man aged 18 to 30 in good health. Sequenced: naive CD4+ T cells sorted from blood. Sample subset: CD45RA+ positively selected.

CDR3 sequence reads: CASSGDSSFNEKLFF. CDR3 nucleotide sequence: TGTGCCAGCAGCGGGGACAGCTCTTTTAATGAAAAACTGTTTTTT. V and J are TRBV9 and TRBJ1-4; 7 bases agree with TRBD1. In germline, CDR1 is SGDLS, CDR2 YYNGEE. This CDR3 region has 15 residues. J lost 4 bases, V lost 3 bases, and 6 bases had no gene match.